The rows below give T cell receptor beta chains drawn from one sample of a study of blood T cell repertoires in COVID-19. Measured with immunoSEQ multiplex PCR; TCRdb has only the in-frame clones, and not every one. The sample carries under 450,000 clones, 89% recorded once. Sample: peripheral blood. These TCRs come from a woman aged 40 to 50 with COVID-19, enrolled during active disease. Both conserved end residues are part of each CDR3.

>TRBJ2-3|TRBV19
CASRGGLADRTDTQYF
>TRBJ2-3|TRBV12-5
CASGLAGGVNTQYF
>TRBJ2-7|TRBV7-2
CASSFLAGVLGEQYF
>TRBJ2-6|TRBV9
CASGTFSSGANVLTF
>TRBJ2-3|TRBV6-2/TRBV6-3
CASSYRQAETDTQYF
>TRBJ1-2|TRBV6-5
CASSYQQSYGYTF
>TRBJ2-7|TRBV3-1/TRBV3-2
CASSSPWSQGERPPYEQYF
>TRBJ1-5|TRBV15
CATSRSRTGNQPQHF
>TRBJ2-7|TRBV28
CASSLPSGRSYEQYF
>TRBJ1-1|TRBV6-5
CASAGNTEAFF
>TRBJ1-5|TRBV27
CASSFLQGGGKQPQHF
>TRBJ1-5|TRBV3-1/TRBV3-2
CASSQVGRGEHQPQHF
>TRBJ1-1|TRBV2
CASSSSGTGWGTEAFF
>TRBJ1-3|TRBV5-1
CASSFWTGGNTIYF
>TRBJ2-2|TRBV5-4
CASSLPLAGNTGELFF
>TRBJ1-2|TRBV19
CASRVGGFDYGYTF
>TRBJ1-4|TRBV6-5
CASSYGGSSGNEKLFF
>TRBJ1-1|TRBV27
CASSLSRGGAVYTEAFF
>TRBJ1-1|TRBV2
CASSDRDEAFF
>TRBJ2-7|TRBV6-5
CASSYSNSPQGDEQYF
>TRBJ2-7|TRBV6-2/TRBV6-3
CASSYSGKQYF
>TRBJ1-2|TRBV7-3
CASSLDSASNYGYTF
>TRBJ1-1|TRBV11-3
CASSSGREGTEAFF
>TRBJ1-2|TRBV28
CASRSGELNYGYTF
>TRBJ2-5|TRBV21-1
CASSKGGRVMLKSKETQYF
>TRBJ1-2|TRBV27
CASSLGQGAIGYTF
>TRBJ1-6|TRBV6-2/TRBV6-3
CASSYSGSSYNSPLHF
>TRBJ2-3|TRBV27
CASSVLSRGGWNTQYF
>TRBJ1-2|TRBV2
CASISVNYGYTF
>TRBJ2-3|TRBV7-3
CASSPFGLAGNTDTQYF